These 32 T cell receptor beta chains share one sample of origin, sequenced in a study of blood T cells in healthy people across ages. A J-beta primer mix and a sample-barcoded 5' primer were used in a second PCR of about 7 to 12 cycles. TCRdb redid the calling of the 5' RACE reads with MiXCR, one entry per CDR3 protein. The sample lists about 1.7 million distinct CDR3 sequences, 28% occurring once. The source material was blood. All receptors come from a woman in her 30s in good health.

A few counts support this clonotype. The chain couples TRBV5-1 to TRBJ2-7, with D perhaps TRBD1 or TRBD2 (5 bases each). CDR3 length: 15 amino acids. Between the trimmed V and J ends, which lost 4 bases and 0 bases, there was a span of 14 bases. The germline V gene encodes CDR1 SGHRS and CDR2 YFSETQ. This CDR3 is CASSLPGRLSYEQYF. The CDR3 coding sequence is TGCGCCAGCAGCCTGCCGGGACGCCTCTCCTACGAGCAGTACTTC.

This clonotype is a singleton in its sample. CDR3 coding DNA: TGTGCCAGCAGCCAATGGGACGGGACAACAAGCAATCAGCCCCAGCATTTT. This encodes CASSQWDGTTSNQPQHF. The chain is built from TRBV4-2 and TRBJ1-5; a possible D gene is TRBD1 (6 bases). Germline lookup yields CDR1 LGHNA and CDR2 YNFKEQ. This CDR3 comprises 17 residues. The V gene lost 2 bases and the J gene lost 1 base, with 15 bases spanning the gap.

The chain employs TRBV4-1 and TRBJ2-7; 11 bases fit TRBD1. The CDR3 spans 16 residues. Losses at the gene ends were 0 bases for V and 3 bases for J; bases not matched to a gene: 4. Germline V gene sequence: CDR1 MGHRA, CDR2 YSYEKL. The DNA for the CDR3 is TGCGCCAGCAGCCAAGAGGTCGGGACAGGGGGCTACGAGCAGTACTTC. Translation gives CASSQEVGTGGYEQYF.

This chain joins TRBV13 and TRBJ2-1; D could derive from TRBD1 or TRBD2 (5 bases each). Germline assignment: CDR1 PRHDT and CDR2 FYEKMQ (reference sequence). V gave up 5 bases and J gave up 7 bases, with 18 bases separating them. This CDR3 has 15 amino acids. CDR3 sequence (DNA): TGTGCCAGCAGCCATTTGGGGGTATCTGCAAATGAGCAGTTCTTC. Translating it yields CASSHLGVSANEQFF.

DNA for the CDR3: TGCAGTGCTAGGGAACAGGGACCTTTATATGGCTACACCTTC. It specifies CSAREQGPLYGYTF. V is TRBV20-1 and J is TRBJ1-2; perhaps TRBD1 as D (6 bases). The CDR3 runs to 14 residues. From germline, CDR1 is DFQATT and CDR2 SNEGSKA (reference sequence). V was trimmed by 3 bases and J by 5 bases, leaving 16 bases between them.

The chain uses TRBV20-1 and TRBJ2-1, with 7 bases aligning to TRBD1. This CDR3 comprises 15 residues. Trimming at V came to 2 bases and at J to 8 bases, leaving 12 bases not matched to a gene. Germline assignment: CDR1 DFQATT and CDR2 SNEGSKA (reference sequence). CDR3 nucleotides: TGCAGTGCTAGATCAACACAGGAAGGGGGCCATGAGCAGTTCTTC. It translates to CSARSTQEGGHEQFF.

This clonotype was counted a few times. This chain uses TRBV30 with TRBJ2-2; D gene unclear. V lost 0 bases to trimming and J lost 1 base, with 9 bases between them. Germline V gene data show CDR1 as GTSNPN and CDR2 as SVGIG (reference sequence). There are 15 residues in the CDR3. CDR3 loop: CAWSVVRKNTGELFF. DNA of the CDR3: TGTGCCTGGAGTGTAGTGAGGAAGAACACCGGGGAGCTGTTTTTT.

The chain recombines TRBV4-1 with TRBJ1-6; TRBD1 matches 10 bases. The trim removed 3 bases at V and 0 bases at J, leaving 8 bases unmatched. Germline V CDR1 and CDR2: MGHRA, YSYEKL. This CDR3 spans 19 amino acids. The CDR3 nucleotides are TGCGCCAGCAGCCAGCAGGGACAGGGGCCGAGCTCCTATAATTCACCCCTCCACTTT. Translating it yields CASSQQGQGPSSYNSPLHF.

The rearrangement uses TRBV20-1 and TRBJ1-2, with 9 positions matching TRBD1. After removal of 6 bases from V and 8 bases from J, the junction contained 16 bases not matched to a gene. Germline V gives CDR1 DFQATT, CDR2 SNEGSKA (reference sequence). This CDR3 comprises 15 residues. CDR3 DNA sequence: TGCAGTGCCGAACGATCCTTGGACAGGGGCGGCGGCTACACCTTC. This translates into CSAERSLDRGGGYTF.

A remark on this clonotype: At one end, the junction sequence differs from germline, possibly due to a read error. The rearrangement links TRBV5-1 to TRBJ1-2, with D perhaps TRBD1 (6 bases). Germline CDR1 is SGHRS and CDR2 is YFSETQ. The CDR3 contains 14 residues. CDR3 in DNA: TGCGCCGGCAGCTTGGCAGGGGAGGACTATGGCTACACCTTC. Its protein is CAGSLAGEDYGYTF.

The rearrangement links TRBV20-1 to TRBJ2-1, with 9 bases aligning to TRBD2. Germline V gives CDR1 DFQATT, CDR2 SNEGSKA (reference sequence). The CDR3 loop spans 17 amino acids. The V and J ends lost 3 bases and 1 base, in that order; junction bases with no gene match: 10. The CDR3 sequence: CSASRQRGDLSYNEQFF. The CDR3 nucleotides are TGCAGTGCTAGTCGTCAGCGGGGGGACCTGTCCTACAATGAGCAGTTCTTC.

This clonotype was detected ten times or more. V gene TRBV7-9 combines with J gene TRBJ2-5; the D gene could be TRBD1 or TRBD2 (6 bases each). Germline CDR1 is SEHNR and CDR2 is FQNEAQ (reference sequence). The CDR3 loop spans 15 amino acids. V lost 5 bases, J lost 3 bases, and 16 bases lay in between. The CDR3 DNA reads TGTGCCAGCAGCCCATATCCGGGGGCGGAAGAGACCCAGTACTTC. Its translation is CASSPYPGAEETQYF. Together with reference TRBV7-9 and TRBJ2-5, the CDR3 gives the full variable domain: DTGVSQNPRHKITKRGQNVTFRCDPISEHNRLYWYRQTLGQGPEFLTYFQNEAQLEKSRLLSDRFSAERPKGSFSTLEIQRTEQGDSAMYLCASSPYPGAEETQYFGPGTRLLVL.

Comment on this clonotype: A much bigger clone sits one base away, suggesting this may be a read error. V gene TRBV7-6 combines with J gene TRBJ2-4; no firm D call. The CDR3 contains 14 residues. Germline V CDR1 and CDR2: SGHVS, FNYEAQ. The CDR3: CTSSSLLAKNIQYF. Written as DNA, the CDR3 is TGTACCAGCAGCTCCCTTTTGGCCAAAAACATTCAGTACTTC.

J is TRBJ2-5 and V is TRBV20-1; 7 bases match TRBD2. Judging by the DNA end, TRBJ2-1 fits better; the J call may be wrong. This CDR3 comprises 14 residues. Germline lookup yields CDR1 DFQATT and CDR2 SNEGSKA (reference sequence). The CDR3 DNA sequence: TGCAGTGCTCCCCAGGGACTAAATCAAGAGACCCAGTTCTTC. This sequence encodes CSAPQGLNQETQFF.

This clonotype occurred a few times. V usage is TRBV3-1 and J usage is TRBJ1-1, with D tentatively TRBD1 (6 bases). With 7 bases removed from V and 0 bases from J, the gap between germline ends came to 12 bases. The CDR3 runs to 14 residues. Germline V gene data show CDR1 as LGHDT and CDR2 as YNNKEL (reference sequence). The CDR3 DNA reads as TGTGCCAGCACCTCCCGGGGGCTGAACACTGAAGCTTTCTTT. Translating gives CASTSRGLNTEAFF.

This clonotype is a singleton in its sample. One end of the junction varies from germline; a read error may be responsible. The rearrangement links TRBV5-1 to TRBJ2-3, with TRBD2 as a possible D gene (6 bases). Germline V gene sequence: CDR1 SGHRS, CDR2 YFSETQ. There are 16 residues in the CDR3. Here the CDR3 DNA reads TGCGCCAGCAGCTTGGGACTTCCTACTAGCACAGATATGCAGTATTTT. It is translated as CASSLGLPTSTDMQYF.

This clonotype has just one count. The rearrangement uses TRBV12-5 and TRBJ2-7, with 13 bases lining up with TRBD2. The length of the CDR3 is 14 residues. Trimming cost V 7 bases and J 12 bases; bases outside gene matches: 12. Germline V gene lookup returns CDR1 LGHNT and CDR2 FRNRAP. CDR3 amino acids: CASAGTSGTTRLYF. As DNA, the CDR3 is TGTGCTAGTGCAGGGACTAGCGGGACGACTCGGCTGTACTTC. Variable domain in full (rest from reference TRBV12-5 and TRBJ2-7): DARVTQTPRHKVTEMGQEVTMRCQPILGHNTVFWYRQTMMQGLELLAYFRNRAPLDDSGMPKDRFSAEMPDATLATLKIQPSEPRDSAVYFCASAGTSGTTRLYFGPGTRLTVT.

The V gene is TRBV24-1, the J gene TRBJ2-7; D is perhaps TRBD2 (7 bases). V lost 2 bases and J 6 bases, leaving 13 bases between the germline ends. There are 14 residues in the CDR3. Germline V gives CDR1 KGHDR, CDR2 SFDVKD. The CDR3 bases are TGTGCCACCAGTGATTCTTGGGGGGGCGGCGAGCAGTACTTC. Translation gives CATSDSWGGGEQYF.

The V gene is TRBV7-3, the J gene TRBJ1-6, with TRBD1 matching 10 bases. This CDR3 region has 14 residues. Germline trimming cut 4 bases from V and 11 bases from J; bases unmatched to any gene: 5. Germline V gene sequence: CDR1 SGHTA, CDR2 FQGTGA. The DNA for the CDR3 is TGTGCCAGCAGCTCCACGGGACAGGGGCCACCCCTCCACTTT. Its protein is CASSSTGQGPPLHF.

This rearrangement joins TRBV20-1 to TRBJ1-5; D perhaps matches TRBD1 (6 bases). Per the germline V gene, CDR1 is DFQATT and CDR2 is SNEGSKA (reference sequence). The CDR3 loop spans 14 amino acids. V lost 7 bases and J 3 bases, leaving 16 bases between the germline ends. CDR3 in DNA: TGCAGTGTCAGTGACAGGCAGGTCAATCAGCCCCAGCATTTT. This gives the protein CSVSDRQVNQPQHF.

This clonotype was detected a few times. The chain combines TRBV4-1 with TRBJ2-3; TRBD1 matches at 7 bases. CDR1 MGHRA and CDR2 YSYEKL come from the germline V gene. V lost 5 bases, J lost 6 bases, and 8 bases stayed unmatched. The CDR3 contains 14 residues. The DNA of the CDR3 is TGCGCCAGCAGCGAAGGGGGCTCAGCCGATACGCAGTATTTT. As protein: CASSEGGSADTQYF.

In this sample, this clonotype turned up a few times. This chain joins TRBV7-6 and TRBJ2-7, with a possible D match to TRBD2 (6 bases). The V and J ends lost 5 bases and 1 base respectively, with 18 bases between them. Germline CDR1 reads SGHVS; CDR2 reads FNYEAQ. The length of the CDR3 is 16 residues. The CDR3 sequence: CASSLRHGGFSYEQYF. The CDR3 DNA reads TGTGCCAGCAGCCTGCGCCATGGAGGGTTTTCCTACGAGCAGTACTTC.

This chain uses TRBV4-1 with TRBJ2-3; 9 positions agree with TRBD1. J gave up 6 bases and V 3 bases, and 10 bases lay outside the gene matches. From germline, CDR1 is MGHRA and CDR2 YSYEKL. This CDR3 region has 16 residues. This CDR3 reads CASSHSTGGAGDTQYF. Written as DNA, the CDR3 is TGCGCCAGCAGCCATTCTACAGGGGGCGCCGGGGATACGCAGTATTTT.

The rearrangement links TRBV6-5 to TRBJ2-3, with 10 bases aligning to TRBD2. Unmatched junction bases numbered 12, after V lost 6 bases and J lost 9 bases. Germline lookup yields CDR1 MNHEY and CDR2 SVGAGI. The CDR3 is made up of 15 amino acids. The CDR3 sequence is CASSSILAGRETQYF. In DNA form, the CDR3 reads TGTGCCAGCAGCTCCATACTAGCGGGGAGGGAAACGCAGTATTTT.

A few counts support this clonotype. The rearrangement links TRBV9 to TRBJ2-5; D is undetermined. The CDR3 has 13 residues. The germline CDR1 and CDR2 sequences are SGDLS and YYNGEE. Deletions cut 2 bases from V and 5 bases from J, with 10 bases between. This CDR3 reads CASSVYPGETQYF. CDR3 DNA sequence: TGTGCCAGCAGCGTCTACCCCGGCGAGACCCAGTACTTC.

This clonotype has a handful of counts. The chain joins TRBV20-1 to TRBJ1-1; no clear D. The CDR3 extends over 12 amino acids. V dropped 7 bases and J dropped 1 base, with 10 bases sitting between them. Looked up from germline, CDR1 is DFQATT and CDR2 is SNEGSKA (reference sequence). DNA of the CDR3: TGCAGTGTCCCGTTTACGAACACTGAAGCTTTCTTT. Translated: CSVPFTNTEAFF.

Comments on this clonotype: An end of the junction does not agree with germline; a read error may underlie this. V usage is TRBV18 and J usage is TRBJ1-2, with a possible D match to TRBD1 (5 bases). In germline, CDR1 is KGHSH, CDR2 LQKENI. The CDR3 contains 16 residues. CDR3 protein: CASSPAVGVASYGYTF. The DNA for the CDR3 is TGCGCCAGCTCACCAGCGGTGGGGGTTGCTAGCTATGGCTACACCTTC. Full variable domain (missing parts from reference TRBV18 and TRBJ1-2): NAGVMQNPRHLVRRRGQEARLRCSPMKGHSHVYWYRQLPEEGLKFMVYLQKENIIDESGMPKERFSAEFPKEGPSILRIQQVVRGDSAAYFCASSPAVGVASYGYTFGSGTRLTVV.

The gene calls are TRBV3-1 and TRBJ1-1; D gene unclear. V was clipped by 0 bases and J by 6 bases, with 17 bases between them. In germline, CDR1 is LGHDT, CDR2 YNNKEL (reference sequence). CDR3 length: 16 amino acids. Written as DNA, the CDR3 is TGTGCCAGCAGCCAAGAAGTTGTGGGCGGCTGGGCTGAAGCTTTCTTT. It translates to CASSQEVVGGWAEAFF.

V and J are TRBV4-3 and TRBJ2-1; TRBD1 agrees at 9 bases. CDR1 is LGHNA, CDR2 YSLEER, per germline. This CDR3 is 15 amino acids long. With V trimmed by 4 bases and J by 7 bases, 8 bases remained unmatched. The CDR3 bases are TGCGCCAGCAGCCGCGGACAGGGGTGGATTAATGAGCAGTTCTTC. It codes for CASSRGQGWINEQFF.

This sequence joins TRBV27 and TRBJ2-7; perhaps TRBD1 as D (5 bases). V lost 6 bases, J lost 3 bases, and 15 bases lay in between. This CDR3 is 14 amino acids long. The germline V gene has CDR1 MNHEY and CDR2 SMNVEV (reference sequence). CDR3 in DNA: TGTGCCAGCAGCAAGACCGGACACCTCTACGAGCAGTACTTC. Translated, it gives CASSKTGHLYEQYF.

Details on this clonotype: This may be a read error, as it is one base from a much larger clone. This sequence joins TRBV29-1 and TRBJ2-7, with unresolved D. The CDR3 has 13 residues. Looked up from germline, CDR1 is SQVTM and CDR2 is ANQGSEA. Trimming took 3 bases from V and 7 from J, leaving 16 bases between them. The CDR3 nucleotides are TGCAGCGTTGAGGCATGCTGGGATGGAGAGCAGTACTTC. It translates to CSVEACWDGEQYF.

Only a few counts were recorded for this clonotype. The rearrangement uses TRBV10-2 and TRBJ2-5, with 9 bases fitting TRBD2. CDR1 and CDR2 (germline): WSHSY, SAAADI. There are 16 residues in the CDR3. The V gene end was trimmed by 3 bases and the J gene end by 3 bases; junction bases not matched to a gene: 8. In DNA form, the CDR3 reads TGCGCCAGCAGTGACCCCGGGACTAGCCTCGAAGAGACCCAGTACTTC. Its translation: CASSDPGTSLEETQYF.